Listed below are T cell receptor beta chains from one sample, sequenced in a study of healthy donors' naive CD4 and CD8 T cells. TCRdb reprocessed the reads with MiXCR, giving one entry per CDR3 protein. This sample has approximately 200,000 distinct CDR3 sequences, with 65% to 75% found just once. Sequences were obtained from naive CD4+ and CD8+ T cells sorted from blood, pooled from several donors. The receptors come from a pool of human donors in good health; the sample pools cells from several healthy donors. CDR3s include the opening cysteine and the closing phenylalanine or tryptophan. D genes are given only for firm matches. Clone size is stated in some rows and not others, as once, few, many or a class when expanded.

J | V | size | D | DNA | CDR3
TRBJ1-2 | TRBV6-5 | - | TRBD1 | TGTGCCAGCAGAGGCGCGGGACAGGGTAACTACACCTTC | CASRGAGQGNYTF
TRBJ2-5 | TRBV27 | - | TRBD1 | TGTGCCAGCAGTTCGGGGGACAGGGGGCTTGGAGAGACCCAGTACTTC | CASSSGDRGLGETQYF
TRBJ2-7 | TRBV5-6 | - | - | TGTGCCAGCAGCTTAAGGCCGGACGGTACCTACGAGCAGTACTTC | CASSLRPDGTYEQYF
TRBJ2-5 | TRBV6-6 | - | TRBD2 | TGTGCCAGCAGTTACTCGGGAGGGGAGACCCAGTACTTC | CASSYSGGETQYF
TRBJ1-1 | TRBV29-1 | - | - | TGCAGCGCCGACCACGCAGCCACTGAAGCTTTCTTT | CSADHAATEAFF
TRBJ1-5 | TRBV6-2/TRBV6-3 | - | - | TGTGCCAGCAGTTTTCCCCCCGACAGATATCAGCCCCAGCATTTT | CASSFPPDRYQPQHF
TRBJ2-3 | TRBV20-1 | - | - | TGCAGTGTTAGAGATCAGAGGGAAGATACGCAGTATTTT | CSVRDQREDTQYF
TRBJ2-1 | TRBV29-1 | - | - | TGCAGCCTAGAGGGCCCGAGCTCCTACAATGAGCAGTTCTTC | CSLEGPSSYNEQFF
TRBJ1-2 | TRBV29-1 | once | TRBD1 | TGCAGCGTTGATGACAGGGGGTACTATGGCTACACCTTC | CSVDDRGYYGYTF
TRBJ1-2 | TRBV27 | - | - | TGTGCCAGCAGTCCCGGGACACCTACCTATGGCTACACCTTC | CASSPGTPTYGYTF